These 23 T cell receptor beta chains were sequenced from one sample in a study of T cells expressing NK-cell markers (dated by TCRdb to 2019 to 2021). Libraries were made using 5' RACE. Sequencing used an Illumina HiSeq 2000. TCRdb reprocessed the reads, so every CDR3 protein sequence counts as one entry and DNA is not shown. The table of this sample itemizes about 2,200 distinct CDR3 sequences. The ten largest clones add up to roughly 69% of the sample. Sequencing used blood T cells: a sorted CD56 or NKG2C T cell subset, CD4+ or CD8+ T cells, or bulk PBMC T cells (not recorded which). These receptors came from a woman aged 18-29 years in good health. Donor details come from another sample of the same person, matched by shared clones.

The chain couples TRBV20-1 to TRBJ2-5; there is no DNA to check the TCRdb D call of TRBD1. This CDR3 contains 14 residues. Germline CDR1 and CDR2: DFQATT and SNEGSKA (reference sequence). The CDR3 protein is CSARGTGELETQYF.

The CDR3 here is CSARRGDTEAFF. V is TRBV20-1 and J is TRBJ1-1; TCRdb's D gene call, TRBD1, goes unchecked for lack of DNA. The germline gives CDR1 DFQATT, CDR2 SNEGSKA (reference sequence). The CDR3 contains 12 residues.

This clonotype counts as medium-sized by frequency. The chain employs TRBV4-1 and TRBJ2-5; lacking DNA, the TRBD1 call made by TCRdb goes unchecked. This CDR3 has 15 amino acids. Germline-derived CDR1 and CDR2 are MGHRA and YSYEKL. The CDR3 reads CASSPGTFDGETQYF.

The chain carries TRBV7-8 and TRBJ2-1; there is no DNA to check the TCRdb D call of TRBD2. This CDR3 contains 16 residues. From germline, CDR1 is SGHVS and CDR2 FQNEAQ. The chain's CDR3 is CASSPVGRQGDNEQFF.

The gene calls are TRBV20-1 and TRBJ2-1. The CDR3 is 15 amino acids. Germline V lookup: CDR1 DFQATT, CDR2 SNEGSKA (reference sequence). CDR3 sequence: CSARDLGYDYNEQFF.

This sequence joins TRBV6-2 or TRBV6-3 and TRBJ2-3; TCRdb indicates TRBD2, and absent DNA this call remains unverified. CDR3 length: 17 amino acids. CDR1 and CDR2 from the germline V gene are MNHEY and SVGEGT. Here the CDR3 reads CASTRPPGLEGADTQYF.

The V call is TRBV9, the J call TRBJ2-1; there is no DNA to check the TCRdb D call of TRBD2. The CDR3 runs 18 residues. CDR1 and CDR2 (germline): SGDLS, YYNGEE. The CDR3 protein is CASSVVSGGLTGQAEQFF.

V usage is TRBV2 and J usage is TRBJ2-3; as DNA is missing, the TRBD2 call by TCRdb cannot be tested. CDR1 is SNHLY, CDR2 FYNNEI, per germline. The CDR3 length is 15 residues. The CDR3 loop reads CASSELAGTTDTQYF. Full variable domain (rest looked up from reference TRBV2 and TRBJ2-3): EPEVTQTPSHQVTQMGQEVILRCVPISNHLYFYWYRQILGQKVEFLVSFYNNEISEKSEIFDDQFSVERPDGSNFTLKIRSTKLEDSAMYFCASSELAGTTDTQYFGPGTRLTVL.

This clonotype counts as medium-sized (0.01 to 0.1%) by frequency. CDR3 amino acids: CASSKAGGGGETQYF. The V call is TRBV2, the J call TRBJ2-5; as DNA is missing, the TRBD2 call by TCRdb cannot be tested. The CDR3 extends over 15 amino acids. Germline assignment: CDR1 SNHLY and CDR2 FYNNEI. The complete variable domain, with remaining parts taken from reference TRBV2 and TRBJ2-5, reads EPEVTQTPSHQVTQMGQEVILRCVPISNHLYFYWYRQILGQKVEFLVSFYNNEISEKSEIFDDQFSVERPDGSNFTLKIRSTKLEDSAMYFCASSKAGGGGETQYFGPGTRLLVL.

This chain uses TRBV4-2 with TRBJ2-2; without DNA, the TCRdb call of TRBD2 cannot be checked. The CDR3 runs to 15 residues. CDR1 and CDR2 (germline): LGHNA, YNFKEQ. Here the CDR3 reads CASSRDFGTTGELFF.

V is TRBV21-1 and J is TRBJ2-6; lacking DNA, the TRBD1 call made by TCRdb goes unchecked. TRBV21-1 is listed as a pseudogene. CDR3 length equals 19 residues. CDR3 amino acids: CASSKRNRLSGRGANVLTF.

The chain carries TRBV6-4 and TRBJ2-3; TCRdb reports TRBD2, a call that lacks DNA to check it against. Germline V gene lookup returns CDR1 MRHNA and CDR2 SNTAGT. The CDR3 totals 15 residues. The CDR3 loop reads CASSSTSGHTDTQYF.

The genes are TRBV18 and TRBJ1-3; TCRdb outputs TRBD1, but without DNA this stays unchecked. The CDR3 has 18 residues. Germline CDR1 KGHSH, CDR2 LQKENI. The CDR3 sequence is CASSVPGTGLFEGNTIYF.

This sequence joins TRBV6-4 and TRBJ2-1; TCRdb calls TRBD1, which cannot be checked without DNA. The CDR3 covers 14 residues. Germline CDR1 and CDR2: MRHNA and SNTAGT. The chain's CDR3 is CASSDGGDYNEQFF.

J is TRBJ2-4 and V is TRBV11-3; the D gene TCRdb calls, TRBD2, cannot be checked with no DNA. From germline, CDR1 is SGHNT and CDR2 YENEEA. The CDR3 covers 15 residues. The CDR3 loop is CASSPGGSAKNIQYF.

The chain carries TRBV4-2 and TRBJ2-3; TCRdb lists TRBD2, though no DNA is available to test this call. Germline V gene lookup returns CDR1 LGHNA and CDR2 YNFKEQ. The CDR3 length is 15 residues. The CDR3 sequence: CASSQEREGPDTQYF.

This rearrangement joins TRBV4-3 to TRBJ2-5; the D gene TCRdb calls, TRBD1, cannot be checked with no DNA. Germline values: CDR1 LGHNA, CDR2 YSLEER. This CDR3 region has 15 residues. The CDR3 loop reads CASSQGDSKQETQYF.

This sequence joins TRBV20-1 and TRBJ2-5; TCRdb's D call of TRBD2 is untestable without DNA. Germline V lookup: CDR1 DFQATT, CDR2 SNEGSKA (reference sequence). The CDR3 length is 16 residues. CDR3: CSANLGTISNLETQYF.

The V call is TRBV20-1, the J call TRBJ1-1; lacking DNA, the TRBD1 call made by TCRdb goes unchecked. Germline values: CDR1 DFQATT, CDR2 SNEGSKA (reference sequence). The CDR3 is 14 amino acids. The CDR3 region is CSAQGGGGDTEAFF.

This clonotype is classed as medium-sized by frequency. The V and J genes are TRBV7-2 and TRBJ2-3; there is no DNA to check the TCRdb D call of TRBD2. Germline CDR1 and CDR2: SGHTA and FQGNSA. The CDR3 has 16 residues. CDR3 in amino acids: CASSRLAGGRGDTQYF.

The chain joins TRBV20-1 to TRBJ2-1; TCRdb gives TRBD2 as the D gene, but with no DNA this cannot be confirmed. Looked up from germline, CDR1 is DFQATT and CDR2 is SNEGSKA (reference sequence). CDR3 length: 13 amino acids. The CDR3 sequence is CSARRLAGNEQFF.

CDR3 amino acids: CASSEVPGVNTDTQYF. The chain recombines TRBV6-4 with TRBJ2-3; no DNA is available, so the TRBD1 call from TCRdb remains unchecked. CDR1 is MRHNA, CDR2 SNTAGT, per germline. The CDR3 covers 16 residues.

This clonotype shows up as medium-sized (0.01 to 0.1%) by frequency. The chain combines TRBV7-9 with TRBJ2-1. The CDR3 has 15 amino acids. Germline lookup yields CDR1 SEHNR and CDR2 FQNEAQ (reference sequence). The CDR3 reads CASSLPASGLNEQFF.